This T cell receptor (beta chain) was captured in a study of T cell repertoires in cytomegalovirus infection. Turning to the study itself: Both CMV infection and a matching HLA type were indicated by public TCR beta signatures.

Overall study findings and caveats: HLA-C-restricted CMV-specific TCR beta clonotypes were dominant in the ex vivo response. Carriers of CMV and the relevant HLA type were discriminated by public TCR beta frequency.

This clonotype was observed a few times. The antigen remains undetermined. A much larger clone is a single base away; this may be a read error. Via MiXCR, TCRdb re-called the reads, giving one row per CDR3 protein. Of about 740,000 distinct CDR3 sequences listed, 35% are singletons. Germline CDR1 reads SQVTM; CDR2 reads ANQGSEA. Trimming removed 4 bases from V and 6 bases from J; junction bases left unmatched: 7. The CDR3 is 14 amino acids. Sample: PBMCs. The chain employs TRBV29-1 and TRBJ2-3; the match to TRBD2 covers 10 bases. This clonotype was obtained from a human donor in good health (CMV status not recorded). Some clones in this sample may be carry-over from other donors' samples. CDR3 sequence: CSVVKVSGGDTQYF. CDR3 nucleotides: TGCAGCGTTGTAAAGGTTAGCGGGGGGGATACGCAGTATTTT.